The source of this TCR beta chain is a study of OX40 agonist ivuxolimab in advanced cancers. Study context: Patients were treated with ivuxolimab, an agonistic anti-OX40 (CD134) antibody. Therapy given before enrollment (anti-PD-1, anti-PD-L1 or anti-CTLA-4) was allowed, and under 45% had some.

Comments on this clone: Its antigen is not known.

The data were produced by immunoSEQ multiplex PCR, yet TCRdb's version contains in-frame clones alone and is incomplete. The table shows tens of thousands of clones, with around 85% occurring only once. CDR1 and CDR2 (germline): SGHAT, FQNNGV. CDR3 length: 16 amino acids. The V and J ends lost 2 bases and 0 bases respectively, with 11 bases between them. Study results and caveats: Antigen targets of the expanded peripheral T cells went undetermined.

The chain recombines TRBV11-2 with TRBJ2-4; D uncertain. This receptor was taken from an adult with an advanced solid tumor such as melanoma, head and neck, liver or kidney cancer. The sequences come from CD4+ or CD8+ T cells sorted from blood, collected in a trial of the OX40 agonist ivuxolimab. The CDR3 bases are TGTGCCAGCAGCTTACATGCGCCTCTAGCCAAAAACATTCAGTACTTC. Translating gives CASSLHAPLAKNIQYF.